This TCR beta chain was obtained from a study of a mutant IDH1 vaccine in newly diagnosed glioma. The repertoire was sequenced with immunoSEQ multiplex PCR; TCRdb's copy has only in-frame clones and lacks some. Of 55,000 to 65,000 clones listed, over 70% were seen once; the top ten hold around 5%. Time point defined: week 47, end of study. In every dose of vaccine, 300 ug of mutant IDH1 20-mer peptide was given alongside topical imiquimod. CDR3 size: 14 residues. Germline assignment: CDR1 ENHRY and CDR2 SYGVKD. V lost 0 bases to trimming and J lost 4 bases; unmatched junction nucleotides: 0. In regard to this clone: The antigen is unknown. Other DNA sequences in this specimen translate into the identical CDR3.

The clonotype comes from a man aged 45-60 years with glioma. The rearrangement links TRBV10-3 to TRBJ2-7, with 10 bases aligning to TRBD1. The sequenced sample was PBMCs, obtained from a glioma patient whose treatment included an IDH1 peptide vaccine. CDR3 amino acids: CAISESGQGYEQYF. The CDR3 DNA follows: TGTGCCATCAGTGAGTCGGGACAGGGGTACGAGCAGTACTTC.